This T cell receptor beta chain comes out of a study of shared clonotypes between healthy human individuals. Sequencing was performed with immunoSEQ multiplex PCR; in TCRdb, only in-frame clones are kept and a portion is missing. Among about 330,000 clones listed, around 74% were seen once. The V gene's germline CDR1 is LNHNV and CDR2 YYDKDF (reference sequence). J was trimmed by 3 bases and V by 5 bases; bases with no gene match: 3. This CDR3 comprises 14 residues. The sample holds one count of this clone. The gene calls are TRBV15 and TRBJ2-2; TRBD1 aligns across 7 bases. The sequenced sample consisted of memory CD4+ T cells sorted from blood. Subset denoted: CD45RA-negative fraction. The TCR sequence derives from a man aged 25 to 45 in good health. CDR3 region: CATSRDSYTGELFF. CDR3 nucleotides: TGTGCCACCAGCCGGGACAGCTACACCGGGGAGCTGTTTTTT. Supplemented by reference TRBV15 and TRBJ2-2, the full variable domain reads DAMVIQNPRYQVTQFGKPVTLSCSQTLNHNVMYWYQQKSSQAPKLLFHYYDKDFNNEADTPDNFQSRRPNTSFCFLDIRSPGLGDTAMYLCATSRDSYTGELFFGEGSRLTVL.